The rows below give T cell receptor beta chains drawn from one sample of a study of blood T cell repertoires in COVID-19. Clones were sequenced by immunoSEQ multiplex PCR, and TCRdb holds only the in-frame ones, with some missing. The sample records around 340,000 clones, about 88% being singletons. What was sequenced was PBMCs or T cells enriched from blood (not recorded which). These receptors were taken from a woman in her 30s who had been exposed to COVID-19. Each CDR3 is given with its conserved first and last residue. The order of the fields is clone size, J gene, V gene, D gene, CDR3 length, CDR3 protein, CDR3 DNA. The D gene is left open where the match is weak. Expanded clones are given a class, and other clones once, few, many or no size at all.

>-|TRBJ2-7|TRBV2|TRBD1|16
CATTGGGQGDSYEQYF
TGTGCCACCACCGGGGGGGGACAGGGGGATTCCTACGAGCAGTACTTC
>-|TRBJ1-5|TRBV27|-|14
CASSHGISNQPQHF
TGTGCCAGCAGTCACGGGATTAGCAATCAGCCCCAGCATTTT
>once|TRBJ2-3|TRBV5-1|TRBD2|16
CASSLPGGGHTDTQYF
TGCGCCAGCAGCTTGCCGGGCGGGGGGCACACAGATACGCAGTATTTT
>once|TRBJ2-3|TRBV24-1|TRBD2|17
CATSELAGGLSTDTQYF
TGTGCCACCAGTGAGCTAGCGGGAGGGCTAAGCACAGATACGCAGTATTTT
>-|TRBJ1-1|TRBV18|-|14
CASSRQPVNTEAFF
TGTGCCAGCTCACGACAACCGGTGAACACTGAAGCTTTCTTT
>-|TRBJ1-1|TRBV19|-|14
CASSPTGTNTEAFF
TGTGCCAGTAGTCCCACCGGGACAAACACTGAAGCTTTCTTT
>-|TRBJ2-4|TRBV27|TRBD2|16
CASSFGAGWGKNIQYF
TGTGCCAGCAGTTTCGGAGCGGGATGGGGCAAAAACATTCAGTACTTC
>-|TRBJ2-7|TRBV9|TRBD2|16
CASSPRGTSERYEQYF
TGTGCCAGCAGCCCAAGGGGAACTAGCGAGAGGTACGAGCAGTACTTC
>-|TRBJ2-1|TRBV25-1|-|15
CASSEGTRSYNEQFF
TGTGCCAGCAGTGAGGGCACCCGCTCCTACAATGAGCAGTTCTTC
>-|TRBJ2-7|TRBV15|TRBD1|15
CATSREGQGAGEQYF
TGTGCCACCAGCAGAGAGGGACAGGGGGCGGGGGAGCAGTACTTC
>few|TRBJ2-2|TRBV2|TRBD1|13
CAITPRGTGELFF
TGTGCCATAACCCCCAGGGGGACCGGGGAGCTGTTTTTT
>-|TRBJ1-4|TRBV6-5|TRBD1|15
CASSYSQQGDEKLFF
TGTGCCAGCAGTTACTCACAACAGGGGGATGAAAAACTGTTTTTT
>-|TRBJ2-7|TRBV30|-|13
CAWARQAPYEQYF
TGTGCCTGGGCCCGACAGGCCCCCTACGAGCAGTACTTC
>once|TRBJ1-3|TRBV30|TRBD1|15
CAWSLDRISGNTIYF
TGTGCCTGGAGTTTGGACAGGATCTCTGGAAACACCATATATTTT
>-|TRBJ1-1|TRBV7-3|-|13
CASSFTGIAEAFF
TGTGCCAGCAGCTTTACGGGGATCGCTGAAGCTTTCTTT
>-|TRBJ1-5|TRBV19|TRBD1|15
CASNPTGGGNQPQHF
TGTGCCAGTAACCCCACAGGGGGCGGCAATCAGCCCCAGCATTTT
>-|TRBJ2-7|TRBV4-2|TRBD2|16
CASSRPGAGDRYEQYF
TGTGCCAGCAGCCGACCAGGAGCGGGAGACCGCTACGAGCAGTACTTC
>-|TRBJ2-7|TRBV6-5|-|16
CASSYSYRTETYEQYF
TGTGCCAGCAGTTACTCCTACCGGACAGAGACCTACGAGCAGTACTTC
>-|TRBJ2-2|TRBV5-6|TRBD2|16
CASSLRLAGKSGELFF
TGTGCCAGCAGCCTGCGACTAGCGGGAAAGTCCGGGGAGCTGTTTTTT
>-|TRBJ2-1|TRBV24-1|TRBD2|12
CATRGGYNEQFF
TGTGCCACCCGGGGGGGATACAATGAGCAGTTCTTC
>-|TRBJ1-2|TRBV3-1/TRBV3-2|TRBD1|17
CASSQEGTERYLYGYTF
TGTGCCAGCAGCCAAGAGGGGACAGAACGCTACCTCTATGGCTACACCTTC
>-|TRBJ2-3|TRBV5-6|TRBD1|16
CASTEGGGANTDTQYF
TGTGCCAGCACCGAAGGGGGCGGAGCAAACACAGATACGCAGTATTTT